These T cell receptor beta chains were read from a single sample in a study of T cells expressing NK-cell markers. From its re-call of the 5' RACE reads, TCRdb lists each CDR3 protein once, without DNA. The table lists roughly 390,000 distinct CDR3 sequences. Sequences were obtained from blood T cells: a sorted CD56 or NKG2C T cell subset, CD4+ or CD8+ T cells, or bulk PBMC T cells (not recorded which). These receptors all come from a woman aged 50 to 60 in good health. Each CDR3 is given with its conserved first and last residue. Fields, in order: V gene, J gene, CDR3 protein.

V gene: TRBV10-3; J gene: TRBJ2-5; CDR3 protein: CATQRGVRGETQYF
V gene: TRBV20-1; J gene: TRBJ2-1; CDR3 protein: CSACPPGQGAVYNEQFF
V gene: TRBV15; J gene: TRBJ1-5; CDR3 protein: CATSRRRNNQPQHF
V gene: TRBV5-5; J gene: TRBJ2-6; CDR3 protein: CASSLFAGTSGRSGANVLTF
V gene: TRBV19; J gene: TRBJ2-1; CDR3 protein: CATLAGYNEQFF
V gene: TRBV6-5; J gene: TRBJ2-2; CDR3 protein: CASHRGRELFF
V gene: TRBV19; J gene: TRBJ2-1; CDR3 protein: CASTYRLAGYNEQFF
V gene: TRBV12-3/TRBV12-4; J gene: TRBJ2-7; CDR3 protein: CASTDRAGAAEQYF
V gene: TRBV21-1; J gene: TRBJ1-5; CDR3 protein: CASTKDRYQPQHF
V gene: TRBV29-1; J gene: TRBJ2-5; CDR3 protein: CSVKTGTPNGETQYF
V gene: TRBV30; J gene: TRBJ2-5; CDR3 protein: CAWDGLAGFETQYF
V gene: TRBV5-1; J gene: TRBJ2-2; CDR3 protein: CASSLAMRASGSSTGELFF
V gene: TRBV2; J gene: TRBJ1-2; CDR3 protein: CASSVTSNYGYTF
V gene: TRBV13; J gene: TRBJ2-1; CDR3 protein: CASGSMGLAEAEQFF
V gene: TRBV11-3; J gene: TRBJ1-4; CDR3 protein: CASSPWDAATNEKLFF
V gene: TRBV7-8; J gene: TRBJ1-5; CDR3 protein: CASSRSGNQPQHF
V gene: TRBV6-5; J gene: TRBJ2-5; CDR3 protein: CASSFGFSGPQETQYF
V gene: TRBV11-2; J gene: TRBJ2-1; CDR3 protein: CASSLSGSGLLNVNEQFF
V gene: TRBV5-1; J gene: TRBJ2-7; CDR3 protein: CASKYGSGGSYEQYF
V gene: TRBV7-8; J gene: TRBJ2-5; CDR3 protein: CASSALKIQETQYF
V gene: TRBV20-1; J gene: TRBJ2-7; CDR3 protein: CSATGPYSSYEQYF
V gene: TRBV11-3; J gene: TRBJ2-2; CDR3 protein: CASSLWGAAAGELFF
V gene: TRBV25-1; J gene: TRBJ2-7; CDR3 protein: CASGQPYEQYF
V gene: TRBV5-5; J gene: TRBJ1-5; CDR3 protein: CASSLRSGVNSNQPQHF
V gene: TRBV9; J gene: TRBJ1-2; CDR3 protein: CASSPQTYGYTF
V gene: TRBV5-1; J gene: TRBJ2-1; CDR3 protein: CASSLGGSPEWFF
V gene: TRBV10-3; J gene: TRBJ2-1; CDR3 protein: CAISEGERRWDEQFF
V gene: TRBV5-1; J gene: TRBJ1-1; CDR3 protein: CASMAQGGLNTEAFF
V gene: TRBV10-1; J gene: TRBJ2-4; CDR3 protein: CASSEDRALNIQYF
V gene: TRBV18; J gene: TRBJ2-7; CDR3 protein: CASSRWDRGDTYEQYF
V gene: TRBV27; J gene: TRBJ2-3; CDR3 protein: CASSFSGDWGGTDTQYF
V gene: TRBV10-3; J gene: TRBJ2-1; CDR3 protein: CAISVGAREQFF
V gene: TRBV11-2; J gene: TRBJ2-2; CDR3 protein: CASSTSLYSGGDTGELFF
V gene: TRBV10-1; J gene: TRBJ2-1; CDR3 protein: CASSELGGSSYNEQFF
V gene: TRBV6-1; J gene: TRBJ1-1; CDR3 protein: CASSEWRRKPEAFF
V gene: TRBV5-4; J gene: TRBJ2-2; CDR3 protein: CASKEETGELFF
V gene: TRBV7-9; J gene: TRBJ2-5; CDR3 protein: CASSPGTGRETQYF
V gene: TRBV5-1; J gene: TRBJ1-1; CDR3 protein: CASSPTPGQGNTEAFF
V gene: TRBV10-3; J gene: TRBJ1-1; CDR3 protein: CAIGTGDQNTEAFF
V gene: TRBV7-8; J gene: TRBJ2-1; CDR3 protein: CASSLAKGSEQFF
V gene: TRBV11-1; J gene: TRBJ2-5; CDR3 protein: CASSAPRLAETQYF
V gene: TRBV5-5; J gene: TRBJ1-3; CDR3 protein: CASSFVPSSGNTIYF
V gene: TRBV20-1; J gene: TRBJ2-5; CDR3 protein: CSGAKLQETQYF
V gene: TRBV4-1; J gene: TRBJ2-1; CDR3 protein: CASSRPGTGTNEQFF
V gene: TRBV7-2; J gene: TRBJ2-5; CDR3 protein: CASSSGTLEVETQYF
V gene: TRBV12-3/TRBV12-4; J gene: TRBJ2-3; CDR3 protein: CASTPGLGTDTQYF
V gene: TRBV3-1; J gene: TRBJ1-1; CDR3 protein: CASSRAKGGRNTEAFF
V gene: TRBV12-3/TRBV12-4; J gene: TRBJ2-2; CDR3 protein: CASSLGGGFSGELFF
V gene: TRBV27; J gene: TRBJ2-3; CDR3 protein: CASSLSRPTSGATDTQYF